One sample yielded the 2 T cell receptor beta chains listed below, sequenced in a study of cytomegalovirus exposure and HLA in healthy donors. Assay used: immunoSEQ multiplex PCR; TCRdb lists only in-frame clones, some missing. The top ten clones hold about 0.8% of a sample with 250,000 to 350,000 clones, roughly 89% of them seen once. Sequencing was carried out using PBMCs. These receptors were taken from a woman in her late teens or twenties in good health and CMV-seronegative.

DNA of the CDR3: TGCGCCAGCAGCAAAATCGACAGGGTTGGCTACACCTTC. It specifies CASSKIDRVGYTF. V is TRBV5-1 and J is TRBJ1-2, with 7 bases lining up with TRBD1. J lost 7 bases, V lost 4 bases, and 7 bases had no gene match. This CDR3 is built from 13 residues. Per the germline V gene, CDR1 is SGHRS and CDR2 is YFSETQ.

The chain links TRBV5-4 to TRBJ1-2, with 7 bases aligning to TRBD1. Per the germline V gene, CDR1 is SGHNT and CDR2 is YYREEE (reference sequence). The V and J ends lost 4 bases and 2 bases, in that order; junction bases with no gene match: 8. The CDR3 is made up of 15 amino acids. CDR3 DNA: TGTGCCAGCAGCCTGACAGGACAGGAGAACTATGGCTACACCTTC. It specifies CASSLTGQENYGYTF.